The clone carrying this T cell receptor (beta chain) turned up a few times. What it recognizes is unknown. V was clipped by 4 bases and J by 2 bases; unmatched bases: 11. The CDR3 sequence is 16 residues long. Per the germline V gene, CDR1 is MGHRA and CDR2 is YSYEKL. These data are taken from a study of STAT3 mutations in large granular lymphocyte leukemia. The table came from immunoSEQ multiplex PCR; TCRdb's copy has only in-frame clones and leaves some out. Of 320 or so clones in the sample, 45% to 60% were seen once. The study, taken as a whole, reports: Every T-cell large granular lymphocyte leukemia patient had at least one immunodominant TCR beta clonotype.

This receptor was taken from a man between 60 and 75 years old with T-cell large granular lymphocyte leukemia. Some clones in this sample may be carry-over from other donors' samples. The chain employs TRBV4-1 and TRBJ2-7; 7 nucleotides match TRBD1. Sequences were obtained from peripheral blood mononuclear cells. The CDR3 region has the DNA TGCGCCAGCAGCCTCCTCTCCGGTACAGGGGCCTACGAGCAGTACTTC. Its protein is CASSLLSGTGAYEQYF.